Listed below are T cell receptor beta chains from one sample, sequenced in a study of blood T cell repertoires in COVID-19. TCRdb's table, derived via immunoSEQ multiplex PCR, lists solely in-frame clones and lacks some. The sample records about 220,000 clones, 87% being singletons. Sequenced material: PBMCs or T cells enriched from blood (not recorded which). The origin of the receptors is a woman aged 25 to 39 with acute COVID-19. The CDR3 runs from the conserved cysteine through the conserved F or W. The D gene is left open where the match is weak.

d_call: TRBD1; j_call: TRBJ2-1; v_call: TRBV5-1; cdr3_aa: CASSLGQGSYNEQFF; cdr3_nt: TGCGCCAGCAGCTTGGGACAGGGCTCCTACAATGAGCAGTTCTTC
d_call: .; j_call: TRBJ1-1; v_call: TRBV7-9; cdr3_aa: CASSALSGAFF; cdr3_nt: TGTGCCAGCAGCGCCCTCTCGGGGGCTTTCTTT
d_call: .; j_call: TRBJ2-7; v_call: TRBV5-6; cdr3_aa: CASSLDRVIYEQYF; cdr3_nt: TGTGCCAGCAGCTTGGACAGGGTGATCTACGAGCAGTACTTC
d_call: .; j_call: TRBJ1-1; v_call: TRBV2; cdr3_aa: CASKGAENTEAFF; cdr3_nt: TGTGCCAGCAAAGGGGCAGAGAACACTGAAGCTTTCTTT
d_call: TRBD2; j_call: TRBJ2-5; v_call: TRBV14; cdr3_aa: CASSQVRLAGGDQETQYF; cdr3_nt: TGTGCCAGCAGCCAAGTTAGACTAGCGGGGGGGGACCAAGAGACCCAGTACTTC
d_call: .; j_call: TRBJ1-2; v_call: TRBV7-8; cdr3_aa: CASSLASGGYGYTF; cdr3_nt: TGTGCCAGCAGCTTAGCCTCCGGGGGCTATGGCTACACCTTC
d_call: .; j_call: TRBJ1-5; v_call: TRBV4-3; cdr3_aa: CASSQDSYRINQPQHF; cdr3_nt: TGCGCCAGCAGCCAAGACTCGTACAGGATCAATCAGCCCCAGCATTTT
d_call: .; j_call: TRBJ1-4; v_call: TRBV4-3; cdr3_aa: CASSHSNRLTNEKLFF; cdr3_nt: TGCGCCAGCAGCCATTCCAACAGGTTAACTAATGAAAAACTGTTTTTT
d_call: TRBD1; j_call: TRBJ1-2; v_call: TRBV5-6; cdr3_aa: CASSPTGVNYGYTF; cdr3_nt: TGTGCCAGCAGCCCAACAGGGGTCAACTATGGCTACACCTTC
d_call: TRBD1; j_call: TRBJ1-1; v_call: TRBV5-6; cdr3_aa: CASSFGQGNTEAFF; cdr3_nt: TGTGCCAGCAGCTTTGGACAGGGGAACACTGAAGCTTTCTTT